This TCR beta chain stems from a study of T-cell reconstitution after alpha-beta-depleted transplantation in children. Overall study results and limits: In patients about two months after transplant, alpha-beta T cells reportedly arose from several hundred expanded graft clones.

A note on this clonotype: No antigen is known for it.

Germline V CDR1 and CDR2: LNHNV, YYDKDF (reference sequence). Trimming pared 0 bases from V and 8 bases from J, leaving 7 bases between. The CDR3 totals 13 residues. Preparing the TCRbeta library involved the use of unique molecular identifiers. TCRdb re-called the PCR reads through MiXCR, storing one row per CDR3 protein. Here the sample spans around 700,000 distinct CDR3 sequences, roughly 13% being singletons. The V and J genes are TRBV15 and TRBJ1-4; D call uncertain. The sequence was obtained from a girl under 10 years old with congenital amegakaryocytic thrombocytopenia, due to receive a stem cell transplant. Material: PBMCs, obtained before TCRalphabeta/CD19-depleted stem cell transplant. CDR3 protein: CATSRDSREKLFF. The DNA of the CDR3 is TGTGCCACCAGCAGAGATTCCCGCGAAAAACTGTTTTTT.